This T cell receptor beta chain came from a study of blood T cells in healthy people across ages. Overall study context: Per two T cells, about one barcoded beta molecule was captured through template switching.

Study-level results: Age showed a roughly linear inverse relationship with TCR beta diversity per million T cells.

Concerning this clonotype: Its antigen is currently unknown.

PCR was performed a second time for about 6 to 12 cycles using a sample-barcoded 5' primer and a J-beta primer mix. TCRdb reprocessed the 5' RACE reads via MiXCR and lists one record per CDR3 protein. This table holds 450,000 to 700,000 distinct CDR3 sequences, 27% found once. CDR1 is SGDLS, CDR2 YYNGEE, per germline. Trimming removed 3 bases from V and 3 bases from J; junction bases left unmatched: 4. The CDR3 extends over 15 amino acids. The receptor comes from a woman between 65 and 79 years old in good health. The specimen was blood. The gene calls are TRBV9 and TRBJ1-3; 9 bases fit TRBD1. DNA for the CDR3: TGTGCCAGCAGCGGAAGACAGGGGGGTGGAAACACCATATATTTT. Translation gives CASSGRQGGGNTIYF.